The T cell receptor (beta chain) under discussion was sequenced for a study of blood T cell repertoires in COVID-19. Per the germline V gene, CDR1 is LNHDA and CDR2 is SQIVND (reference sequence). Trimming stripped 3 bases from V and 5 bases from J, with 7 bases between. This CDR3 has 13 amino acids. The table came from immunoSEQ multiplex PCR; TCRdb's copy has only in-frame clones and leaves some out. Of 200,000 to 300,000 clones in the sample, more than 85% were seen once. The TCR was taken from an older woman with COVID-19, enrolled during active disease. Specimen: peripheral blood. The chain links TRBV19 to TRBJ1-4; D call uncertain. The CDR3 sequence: CASSISHNEKLFF. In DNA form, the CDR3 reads TGTGCCAGTAGTATTTCACACAATGAAAAACTGTTTTTT.